One and the same sample provided the 32 T cell receptor beta chains below, sequenced in a study of blood T cell repertoires in COVID-19. TCRdb's copy holds only in-frame clones and misses some; the assay was immunoSEQ multiplex PCR. The profile shows approximately 140,000 clones, roughly 82% of them singletons. Sequenced sample: peripheral blood. These receptors originate from a man between 65 and 80 years old with acute or convalescent COVID-19.

J is TRBJ1-6 and V is TRBV5-1; 8 nucleotides line up with TRBD1. Germline values: CDR1 SGHRS, CDR2 YFSETQ. Trimming removed 4 bases from V and 2 bases from J; junction bases left unmatched: 5. The CDR3 is 16 amino acids. CDR3 loop: CASSTRTGTYNSPLHF. In DNA, the CDR3 is TGCGCCAGCAGCACCAGGACAGGGACCTATAATTCACCCCTCCACTTT.

The rearrangement links TRBV6-5 to TRBJ2-6, with TRBD2 as a possible D gene (7 bases). Trimming shortened V by 8 bases and J by 2 bases, and 10 bases separated the two germline ends. This CDR3 is 14 amino acids long. Germline-derived CDR1 and CDR2 are MNHEY and SVGAGI. This CDR3 is CASSGGPGANVLTF. The CDR3 DNA reads as TGTGCCAGCTCGGGGGGCCCTGGGGCCAACGTCCTGACTTTC.

The V call is TRBV13, the J call TRBJ2-1; possible D gene TRBD2, 5 bases. Germline lookup yields CDR1 PRHDT and CDR2 FYEKMQ (reference sequence). V gave up 5 bases and J gave up 2 bases, with 10 bases separating them. This CDR3 has 14 amino acids. For the CDR3, the DNA is TGTGCCAGCAGCCCCTCCGGGACCTACAATGAGCAGTTCTTC. Protein: CASSPSGTYNEQFF.

The genes are TRBV5-8 and TRBJ2-3, with D maybe TRBD2 (6 bases). The CDR3 has 15 residues. Trimming took 1 base from V and 5 from J, leaving 14 bases between them. Germline CDR1 and CDR2: SGHTS and YDEGEE. The CDR3 bases are TGTGCCAGCAGCTTGAGTGGCGGGGTAGGAGATACGCAGTATTTT. Protein: CASSLSGGVGDTQYF.

This clone came up once. This sequence joins TRBV29-1 and TRBJ2-3; TRBD2 matches 9 bases. Trimming removed 0 bases from V and 3 bases from J; junction bases left unmatched: 22. The CDR3 is 21 residues long. Germline lookup yields CDR1 SQVTM and CDR2 ANQGSEA. CDR3 loop: CSVEDRGASGTGTWSTDTQYF. The CDR3 region has the DNA TGCAGCGTTGAAGATCGTGGGGCTAGCGGGACCGGGACGTGGAGTACAGATACGCAGTATTTT.

The chain couples TRBV11-2 to TRBJ1-2; D is uncertain. CDR1 and CDR2 (germline): SGHAT, FQNNGV. V was clipped by 4 bases and J by 0 bases, with 9 bases between them. The CDR3 sequence is 14 residues long. CDR3 region: CASSSRGPNYGYTF. CDR3 bases: TGTGCCAGCAGCTCCCGTGGGCCTAACTATGGCTACACCTTC.

The gene calls are TRBV6-5 and TRBJ2-3; TRBD1 might be the D (5 bases). This CDR3 has 14 residues. The V and J ends lost 9 bases and 4 bases respectively, with 17 bases between them. CDR1 and CDR2 from the germline V gene are MNHEY and SVGAGI. CDR3 sequence (DNA): TGTGCCAGAGCTTCGAAGGGGCTTTCAGATACGCAGTATTTT. Translation: CARASKGLSDTQYF.

V usage is TRBV18 and J usage is TRBJ2-7, with D possibly TRBD1 on 6 matching bases. The CDR3 covers 15 residues. Trimming removed 3 bases at V and 5 bases at J, with 17 bases between. CDR1 and CDR2 (germline): KGHSH, LQKENI. CDR3 region: CASSPLGGEGHEQYF. The CDR3 DNA sequence: TGTGCCAGCTCACCGCTAGGGGGAGAAGGCCACGAGCAGTACTTC.

This clone is a singleton in its sample. The chain couples TRBV5-3 to TRBJ2-5; 7 nucleotides align to TRBD1. TRBV5-3 is identified as an open reading frame with a role that is uncertain. V was pared by 2 bases and J by 4 bases, with 11 bases of the junction left unmatched. The CDR3 length is 16 residues. CDR3 amino acids: CARSFPGQRLPETQYF. CDR3 nucleotide sequence: TGTGCCAGAAGCTTCCCGGGACAGAGACTTCCAGAGACCCAGTACTTC.

V gene TRBV6-5 combines with J gene TRBJ1-1, with 7 bases fitting TRBD1. V was pared by 2 bases and J by 6 bases, with 6 bases of the junction left unmatched. The CDR3 has 14 residues. Germline-derived CDR1 and CDR2 are MNHEY and SVGAGI. This chain's CDR3 is CASSYRQGRAEAFF. CDR3 bases: TGTGCCAGCAGTTACCGACAGGGTCGGGCTGAAGCTTTCTTT.

The V gene is TRBV9, the J gene TRBJ1-6, with 8 bases matching TRBD1. V trimming: 3 bases; J trimming: 8 bases; junction bases outside the gene matches: 10. Germline assignment: CDR1 SGDLS and CDR2 YYNGEE. This CDR3 region has 16 residues. This CDR3 reads CASSEGSQGVDSPLHF. CDR3 bases: TGTGCCAGCAGCGAGGGGTCACAGGGGGTTGATTCACCCCTCCACTTT.

The chain is built from TRBV29-1 and TRBJ2-2, with 10 bases fitting TRBD1. Germline V CDR1 and CDR2: SQVTM, ANQGSEA. The CDR3 is 15 amino acids. CDR3 nucleotide sequence: TGCAGTGTAAGGGGGGACAGGGGAAATACCGGGGAGCTGTTTTTT. It specifies CSVRGDRGNTGELFF.

The chain recombines TRBV24-1 with TRBJ2-7, with 9 bases fitting TRBD1. V dropped 9 bases and J dropped 5; count of bases not matched to a gene: 13. CDR1 is KGHDR, CDR2 SFDVKD, per germline. This CDR3 comprises 15 residues. CDR3 region: CATSRQGDLWNEQYF. CDR3 in DNA: TGTGCCACCTCCCGACAGGGGGACTTATGGAACGAGCAGTACTTC.

This clone is a singleton in its sample. The V call is TRBV19, the J call TRBJ2-7, with 7 bases identical to TRBD2. The V segment lost 3 bases and the J segment 3 bases; nucleotides outside the gene matches: 8. The CDR3 is 15 residues long. Germline V gene data show CDR1 as LNHDA and CDR2 as SQIVND (reference sequence). CDR3 residues: CASSMRLAADYEQYF. CDR3 bases: TGTGCCAGTAGTATGAGGCTAGCGGCCGACTACGAGCAGTACTTC. The whole variable domain, filled in from reference TRBV19 and TRBJ2-7, reads DGGITQSPKYLFRKEGQNVTLSCEQNLNHDAMYWYRQDPGQGLRLIYYSQIVNDFQKGDIAEGYSVSREKKESFPLTVTSAQKNPTAFYLCASSMRLAADYEQYFGPGTRLTVT.

This chain connects TRBV28 to TRBJ1-1, with TRBD1 identical over 9 bases. Germline CDR1 MDHEN, CDR2 SYDVKM. The CDR3 consists of 16 residues. With V trimmed by 2 bases and J by 8 bases, 12 bases remained unmatched. The CDR3 region has the DNA TGTGCCAGCAGTTTAAGGCCCGGATGGGACAGGGCCGAAGCTTTCTTT. It translates to CASSLRPGWDRAEAFF.

The chain employs TRBV19 and TRBJ2-3, with 9 bases aligning to TRBD2. The CDR3 is 15 amino acids. Trimming at V came to 5 bases and at J to 8 bases, leaving 11 bases not matched to a gene. Per germline, CDR1 LNHDA and CDR2 SQIVND (reference sequence). CDR3: CASSVAGEVGGTQYF. As DNA, the CDR3 is TGTGCCAGTAGTGTAGCGGGAGAAGTGGGCGGTACGCAGTATTTT.

The DNA of the CDR3 is TGTGCCAGCAGTCAACAGGTCGGGGAGCTGTTTTTT. Residues: CASSQQVGELFF. The gene calls are TRBV28 and TRBJ2-2, with a weak D call TRBD1 (5 bases). The CDR3 sequence is 12 residues long. With 5 bases removed from V and 7 bases from J, the gap between germline ends came to 8 bases. The germline gives CDR1 MDHEN, CDR2 SYDVKM.

The chain combines TRBV10-3 with TRBJ1-6, with a possible D match to TRBD1 (5 bases). The ends were cut back, 6 bases at V and 4 bases at J, with 13 bases in the middle. CDR1 is ENHRY, CDR2 SYGVKD, per germline. CDR3 length: 15 amino acids. CDR3 residues: CAIRTTDDYNSPLHF. The CDR3 DNA reads TGTGCCATCAGGACGACAGACGATTATAATTCACCCCTCCACTTT.

In this sample, this clone turned up a few times. This chain connects TRBV9 to TRBJ2-7; 11 nucleotides agree with TRBD1. CDR1 is SGDLS, CDR2 YYNGEE, per germline. The V and J ends lost 6 bases and 5 bases, in that order; junction bases with no gene match: 10. The CDR3 sequence is 15 residues long. Written as DNA, the CDR3 is TGTGCCAGCACCCGGGGACAGGGGGTGATGAACGAGCAGTACTTC. Its translation: CASTRGQGVMNEQYF.

For the CDR3, the DNA is TGTGCCAGCACCCGACTCGACCGACTGACTTTCTATGGCTACACCTTC. Translated: CASTRLDRLTFYGYTF. The J gene is TRBJ1-2, the V gene TRBV6-6; D unclear. This CDR3 contains 16 residues. Trimming removed 7 bases from V and 4 bases from J, with 22 bases in between. Germline V gives CDR1 MNHNY, CDR2 SVGAGI (reference sequence).

The rearrangement joins TRBV2 to TRBJ1-2; 7 positions match TRBD1. The CDR3 spans 16 residues. The ends lost 4 bases at V and 4 bases at J; junction bases unmatched: 12. Germline V gene data show CDR1 as SNHLY and CDR2 as FYNNEI. The CDR3 loop is CASSAGTAVGLYGYTF. The CDR3 DNA reads TGTGCCAGCAGTGCCGGGACAGCGGTCGGACTCTATGGCTACACCTTC.

This rearrangement joins TRBV5-4 to TRBJ2-2; 7 nucleotides align to TRBD2. Germline CDR1 reads SGHNT; CDR2 reads YYREEE (reference sequence). This CDR3 has 18 amino acids. The V segment lost 7 bases and the J segment 4 bases; nucleotides outside the gene matches: 19. The CDR3 is CASGGGSHFNSGTGELFF. The CDR3 region has the DNA TGTGCCAGCGGGGGGGGGTCTCACTTTAATTCGGGCACCGGGGAGCTGTTTTTT.

The rearrangement joins TRBV9 to TRBJ2-7; the D gene is possibly TRBD1 (6 bases). V gave up 4 bases and J gave up 0 bases, with 11 bases separating them. Germline-derived CDR1 and CDR2 are SGDLS and YYNGEE. The CDR3 is 14 residues long. The CDR3 loop reads CASSSGQNSYEQYF. The CDR3 region has the DNA TGTGCCAGCAGCAGTGGACAGAACTCCTACGAGCAGTACTTC.

This clone was counted only a few times. The chain joins TRBV5-4 to TRBJ2-5; 8 nucleotides match TRBD1. The CDR3 contains 16 residues. With 2 bases clipped from V and 1 base from J, the junction kept 7 bases outside the gene matches. The germline gives CDR1 SGHNT, CDR2 YYREEE (reference sequence). For the CDR3, the DNA is TGTGCCAGCAGCTTCGACCTTCAGGGGGCCCAAGAGACCCAGTACTTC. This gives the protein CASSFDLQGAQETQYF. The full variable domain, its missing parts supplied by reference TRBV5-4 and TRBJ2-5, is ETGVTQSPTHLIKTRGQQVTLRCSSQSGHNTVSWYQQALGQGPQFIFQYYREEENGRGNFPPRFSGLQFPNYSSELNVNALELDDSALYLCASSFDLQGAQETQYFGPGTRLLVL.

The V and J genes are TRBV5-6 and TRBJ1-4; a possible D gene is TRBD1 (5 bases). The V end was cut by 3 bases, the J end by 5 bases, with 14 bases between. The CDR3 runs to 15 residues. Looked up from germline, CDR1 is SGHDT and CDR2 is YYEEEE. The CDR3 reads CASSSGTRGNEKLFF. CDR3 nucleotide sequence: TGTGCCAGCAGCTCTGGGACTCGAGGAAATGAAAAACTGTTTTTT. The full variable domain, its missing parts supplied by reference TRBV5-6 and TRBJ1-4, is DAGVTQSPTHLIKTRGQQVTLRCSPKSGHDTVSWYQQALGQGPQFIFQYYEEEERQRGNFPDRFSGHQFPNYSSELNVNALLLGDSALYLCASSSGTRGNEKLFFGSGTQLSVL.

V gene TRBV12-5 combines with J gene TRBJ2-3; D gene ambiguous. Between the trimmed V and J ends, which lost 6 bases and 4 bases, there was a span of 17 bases. Germline CDR1 reads LGHNT; CDR2 reads FRNRAP. The CDR3 loop spans 15 amino acids. The CDR3: CASGSRAGRPDTQYF. DNA for the CDR3: TGTGCTAGTGGCTCACGAGCAGGCAGGCCAGATACGCAGTATTTT.

The chain links TRBV18 to TRBJ1-2; the match to TRBD1 covers 12 bases. Germline V gene lookup returns CDR1 KGHSH and CDR2 LQKENI. J lost 5 bases, V lost 3 bases, and 7 bases had no gene match. The CDR3 runs to 16 residues. The CDR3 loop is CASSPGTGGRGYGYTF. The CDR3, as DNA: TGTGCCAGCTCACCCGGGACAGGGGGCCGGGGGTATGGCTACACCTTC. Together with reference TRBV18 and TRBJ1-2, the CDR3 gives the full variable domain: NAGVMQNPRHLVRRRGQEARLRCSPMKGHSHVYWYRQLPEEGLKFMVYLQKENIIDESGMPKERFSAEFPKEGPSILRIQQVVRGDSAAYFCASSPGTGGRGYGYTFGSGTRLTVV.

CDR3 in amino acids: CASSLRSPDGYTF. As DNA, the CDR3 is TGTGCCAGCAGTTTGAGGTCTCCAGATGGCTACACCTTC. V and J are TRBV28 and TRBJ1-2; D is uncertain. From germline, CDR1 is MDHEN and CDR2 SYDVKM. This CDR3 spans 13 amino acids. Deletions cut 3 bases from V and 6 bases from J, with 11 bases between.

The CDR3, as DNA: TGTGCTAGTTGTCAAGACGCACCGAGGACTGAAGCTTTCTTT. Amino acid sequence: CASCQDAPRTEAFF. V and J are TRBV12-5 and TRBJ1-1; D unclear. CDR1 and CDR2 (germline): LGHNT, FRNRAP. CDR3 length equals 14 residues. V lost 8 bases and J 5 bases, leaving 18 bases between the germline ends. The entire variable domain, with the rest obtained from reference TRBV12-5 and TRBJ1-1, is as follows: DARVTQTPRHKVTEMGQEVTMRCQPILGHNTVFWYRQTMMQGLELLAYFRNRAPLDDSGMPKDRFSAEMPDATLATLKIQPSEPRDSAVYFCASCQDAPRTEAFFGQGTRLTVV.

The rearrangement joins TRBV28 to TRBJ1-5; the D gene is possibly TRBD1 (5 bases). Germline CDR1 MDHEN, CDR2 SYDVKM. The length of the CDR3 is 13 residues. Trimming pared 7 bases from V and 5 bases from J, leaving 12 bases between. The CDR3 reads CASTWGSHQPQHF. CDR3 coding DNA: TGTGCCAGCACCTGGGGCAGTCATCAGCCCCAGCATTTT.

This sequence joins TRBV9 and TRBJ2-1; TRBD2 might be the D (5 bases). This CDR3 spans 14 amino acids. Trimming stripped 4 bases from V and 5 bases from J, with 13 bases between. The germline V gene has CDR1 SGDLS and CDR2 YYNGEE. The CDR3 spells CASSPRTEDNEQFF. The CDR3 nucleotides are TGTGCCAGCAGCCCGCGGACTGAAGACAATGAGCAGTTCTTC. Together with reference TRBV9 and TRBJ2-1, the CDR3 gives the full variable domain: DSGVTQTPKHLITATGQRVTLRCSPRSGDLSVYWYQQSLDQGLQFLIQYYNGEERAKGNILERFSAQQFPDLHSELNLSSLELGDSALYFCASSPRTEDNEQFFGPGTRLTVL.

The gene calls are TRBV19 and TRBJ2-1, with TRBD2 as a possible D gene (6 bases). Germline V CDR1 and CDR2: LNHDA, SQIVND (reference sequence). With 5 bases removed from V and 3 bases from J, the gap between germline ends came to 11 bases. CDR3 size: 14 residues. CDR3 sequence reads: CASSWGDFYNEQFF. In DNA form, the CDR3 reads TGTGCCAGTAGTTGGGGGGACTTCTACAATGAGCAGTTCTTC.